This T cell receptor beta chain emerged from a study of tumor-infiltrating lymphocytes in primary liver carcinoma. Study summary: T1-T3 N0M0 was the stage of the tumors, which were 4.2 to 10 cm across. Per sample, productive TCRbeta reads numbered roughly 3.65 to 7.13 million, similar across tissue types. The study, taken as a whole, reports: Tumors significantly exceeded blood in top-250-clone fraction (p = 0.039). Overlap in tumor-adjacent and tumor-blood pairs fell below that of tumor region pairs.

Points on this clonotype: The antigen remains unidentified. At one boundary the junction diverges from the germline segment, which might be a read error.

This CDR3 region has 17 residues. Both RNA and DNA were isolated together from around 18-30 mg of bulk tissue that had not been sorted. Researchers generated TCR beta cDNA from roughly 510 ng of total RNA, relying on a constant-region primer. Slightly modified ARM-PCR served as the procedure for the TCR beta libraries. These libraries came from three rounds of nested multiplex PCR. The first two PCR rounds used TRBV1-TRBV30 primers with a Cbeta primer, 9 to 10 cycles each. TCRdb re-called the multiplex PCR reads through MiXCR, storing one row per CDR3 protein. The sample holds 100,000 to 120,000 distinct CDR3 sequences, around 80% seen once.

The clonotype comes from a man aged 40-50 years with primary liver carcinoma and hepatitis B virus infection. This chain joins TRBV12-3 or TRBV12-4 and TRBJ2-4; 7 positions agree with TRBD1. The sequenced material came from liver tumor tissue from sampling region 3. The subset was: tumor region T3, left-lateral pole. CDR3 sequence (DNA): TGTGCCAGCAACCCAGGGGGTAGAGCCCGGGCCAAAAAAATTCAGTACTTC. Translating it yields CASNPGGRARAKKIQYF.